Below are 30 T cell receptor beta chains sequenced from a single sample in a study of cytomegalovirus exposure and HLA in healthy donors. The PCR used 60 Vbeta and 13 Jbeta primers. The protocol was immunoSEQ multiplex PCR, while the TCRdb copy is restricted to in-frame clones and leaves out a portion. This table has 95,000 to 100,000 clones, about 85% appearing once. Input material: PBMCs. All receptors derive from a man aged 25-45 years in good health and CMV-seronegative.

The gene calls are TRBV2 and TRBJ1-2; possibly TRBD1 for D (5 bases). CDR1 and CDR2 from the germline V gene are SNHLY and FYNNEI. The CDR3 contains 13 residues. V lost 6 bases and J lost 8, with 16 bases in between. The CDR3 region is CASRREEGSGYTF. In nucleotides, the CDR3 is TGTGCCAGCAGACGTGAGGAGGGGAGCGGCTACACCTTC.

This clone showed up just a few times. The chain employs TRBV5-1 and TRBJ1-6, with TRBD1 as a possible D gene (6 bases). V was shortened by 1 base and J by 8 bases, with 10 bases between the two germline ends. The germline gives CDR1 SGHRS, CDR2 YFSETQ. CDR3 length: 14 residues. CDR3: CASSLWGLDSPLHF. CDR3 nucleotides: TGCGCCAGCAGCTTGTGGGGGCTAGATTCACCCCTCCACTTT.

The chain combines TRBV7-9 with TRBJ2-7; D unclear. Germline V gene sequence: CDR1 SEHNR, CDR2 FQNEAQ (reference sequence). Trimming shortened V by 4 bases and J by 6 bases, and 7 bases separated the two germline ends. The CDR3 loop spans 11 amino acids. DNA for the CDR3: TGTGCCAGCAGCTCTCGGTCCGAGCAGTACTTC. This translates into CASSSRSEQYF.

This clone appeared a few times. The gene calls are TRBV5-1 and TRBJ2-2, with 9 bases aligning to TRBD1. The CDR3 extends over 15 amino acids. The ends lost 4 bases at V and 4 bases at J; junction bases unmatched: 5. Germline lookup yields CDR1 SGHRS and CDR2 YFSETQ. The CDR3 is CASSARTGVTGELFF. The CDR3 nucleotides are TGCGCCAGCAGCGCCCGGACAGGGGTCACCGGGGAGCTGTTTTTT. Full variable domain (remainder filled in from reference TRBV5-1 and TRBJ2-2): KAGVTQTPRYLIKTRGQQVTLSCSPISGHRSVSWYQQTPGQGLQFLFEYFSETQRNKGNFPGRFSGRQFSNSRSEMNVSTLELGDSALYLCASSARTGVTGELFFGEGSRLTVL.

This chain links TRBV19 with TRBJ1-2, with 9 bases matching TRBD1. V gave up 9 bases and J gave up 1 base; unmatched junction bases: 9. The germline V gene has CDR1 LNHDA and CDR2 SQIVND (reference sequence). The CDR3 totals 15 residues. In DNA form, the CDR3 reads TGTGCCAGCAGGGGACAGGGCGAGATTAACTATGGCTACACCTTC. Its protein is CASRGQGEINYGYTF.

This chain links TRBV28 with TRBJ1-1, with 7 bases fitting TRBD1. The length of the CDR3 is 16 residues. Trimming cost V 1 base and J 1 base; bases outside gene matches: 6. Germline-derived CDR1 and CDR2 are MDHEN and SYDVKM. The CDR3 here is CASSLSVGQANTEAFF. CDR3 sequence (DNA): TGTGCCAGCAGTTTATCAGTCGGACAGGCGAACACTGAAGCTTTCTTT.

This chain connects TRBV30 to TRBJ2-7; D is uncertain. V dropped 1 base and J dropped 5 bases, with 12 bases sitting between them. The CDR3 is 13 amino acids. Germline V gene sequence: CDR1 GTSNPN, CDR2 SVGIG (reference sequence). For the CDR3, the DNA is TGTGCCTGGAGTGCGGAAATACGGGACGAGCAGTACTTC. Protein sequence: CAWSAEIRDEQYF.

The J gene is TRBJ2-1, the V gene TRBV19; 9 bases fit TRBD1. Per the germline V gene, CDR1 is LNHDA and CDR2 is SQIVND (reference sequence). J gave up 6 bases and V 6 bases, and 9 bases lay outside the gene matches. This CDR3 is built from 15 residues. As DNA, the CDR3 is TGTGCCAGTAGCATCCCGGGACAGGGACGCAATGAGCAGTTCTTC. This translates into CASSIPGQGRNEQFF.

This sequence joins TRBV5-1 and TRBJ2-2, with D possibly matching TRBD1 (6 bases). Trimming took off 5 bases at V and 3 bases at J, with 14 bases between the two ends. The germline V gene encodes CDR1 SGHRS and CDR2 YFSETQ. CDR3 size: 15 residues. The chain's CDR3 is CASRKQGQDTGELFF. CDR3 bases: TGCGCCAGCAGAAAACAGGGCCAGGACACCGGGGAGCTGTTTTTT.

This clone was counted a single time. V and J are TRBV19 and TRBJ1-1; TRBD1 aligns across 9 bases. The CDR3 spans 14 residues. In germline, CDR1 is LNHDA, CDR2 SQIVND (reference sequence). The junction had 0 bases not matched to a gene; V was cut back by 2 bases and J by 2 bases. CDR3 protein: CASSITGGNTEAFF. CDR3 DNA sequence: TGTGCCAGTAGTATAACAGGGGGCAACACTGAAGCTTTCTTT.

This chain joins TRBV28 and TRBJ1-2; D is unresolved. This CDR3 spans 12 amino acids. V dropped 6 bases and J dropped 5 bases, with 10 bases sitting between them. Germline CDR1 MDHEN, CDR2 SYDVKM. CDR3 residues: CASSPGKYGYTF. The CDR3 DNA is TGTGCCAGCAGCCCGGGAAAATATGGCTACACCTTC.

This sequence joins TRBV11-3 and TRBJ2-3, with D perhaps TRBD2 (6 bases). Germline-derived CDR1 and CDR2 are SGHNT and YENEEA. The CDR3 is 15 amino acids. V was cut by 1 base and J by 7 bases, with 15 bases left in between. The CDR3 DNA is TGTGCCAGCAGCTTAGGGCGGGACCCCGGAAATACGCAGTATTTT. This codes for CASSLGRDPGNTQYF.

The chain couples TRBV7-8 to TRBJ1-1, with D possibly TRBD1 on 5 matching bases. Germline V gene lookup returns CDR1 SGHVS and CDR2 FQNEAQ. Trimming took 2 bases from V and 11 from J, leaving 18 bases between them. CDR3 size: 14 residues. The CDR3 coding sequence is TGTGCCAGCAGCTTAAGGTTTGGGGACTCTCGGGCTTTCTTT. Protein sequence: CASSLRFGDSRAFF.

The chain has TRBV28 and TRBJ1-5, with unresolved D. The CDR3 has 12 amino acids. CDR1 and CDR2 (germline): MDHEN, SYDVKM. The V and J ends lost 7 bases and 5 bases respectively, with 9 bases between them. CDR3 bases: TGTGCCAGCACCGCAACTGATCAGCCCCAGCATTTT. This translates into CASTATDQPQHF.

The chain is built from TRBV27 and TRBJ2-7; D is unresolved. Per the germline V gene, CDR1 is MNHEY and CDR2 is SMNVEV (reference sequence). The CDR3 extends over 14 amino acids. V lost 2 bases to trimming and J lost 0 bases, with 8 bases between them. This CDR3 reads CASSLTPSSYEQYF. CDR3 nucleotides: TGTGCCAGCAGTTTAACCCCTAGCTCCTACGAGCAGTACTTC.

This clone has just one count. J is TRBJ1-4 and V is TRBV6-5, with D unresolved. V was trimmed by 2 bases and J by 2 bases, leaving 12 bases between them. In germline, CDR1 is MNHEY, CDR2 SVGAGI. This CDR3 region has 16 residues. The CDR3 here is CASSYRGVSTNEKLFF. CDR3 nucleotide sequence: TGTGCCAGCAGTTACCGGGGAGTCTCGACTAATGAAAAACTGTTTTTT.

V and J are TRBV19 and TRBJ1-4, with unresolved D. V lost 3 bases and J 0 bases, leaving 5 bases between the germline ends. Germline CDR1 LNHDA, CDR2 SQIVND (reference sequence). CDR3 length equals 14 residues. CDR3 residues: CASSIGATNEKLFF. CDR3 nucleotides: TGTGCCAGTAGTATCGGGGCAACTAATGAAAAACTGTTTTTT.

This clone was counted only a few times. Here the CDR3 reads CASSQTPGTYEQYF. CDR3 bases: TGTGCCAGCAGCCAGACTCCAGGGACCTACGAGCAGTACTTC. The chain joins TRBV4-2 to TRBJ2-7; possible D gene TRBD1, 5 bases. Germline CDR1 is LGHNA and CDR2 is YNFKEQ. V lost 3 bases and J 2 bases, leaving 11 bases between the germline ends. The CDR3 covers 14 residues.

This clone was picked up a small number of times. This rearrangement joins TRBV4-2 to TRBJ2-3, with 14 bases fitting TRBD2. This CDR3 has 17 amino acids. The V gene's germline CDR1 is LGHNA and CDR2 YNFKEQ. With V trimmed by 4 bases and J by 2 bases, 5 bases remained unmatched. CDR3 DNA sequence: TGTGCCAGCAGCCTCGGACTAGCGGGAGGCATCACAGATACGCAGTATTTT. Translated: CASSLGLAGGITDTQYF.

This sequence joins TRBV28 and TRBJ2-7, with D tentatively TRBD2 (6 bases). The CDR3 totals 14 residues. The V gene lost 3 bases and the J gene lost 8 bases, with 17 bases spanning the gap. Germline CDR1 reads MDHEN; CDR2 reads SYDVKM. The CDR3 sequence is CASSLPAGPSKQYF. CDR3 DNA sequence: TGTGCCAGCAGTTTGCCCGCGGGGCCGTCGAAGCAGTACTTC.

This clone was seen only once. This chain links TRBV5-1 with TRBJ1-4; TRBD1 agrees at 8 bases. The CDR3 length is 13 residues. The germline CDR1 and CDR2 sequences are SGHRS and YFSETQ. The junction had 2 bases not matched to a gene; V was cut back by 3 bases and J by 7 bases. The DNA for the CDR3 is TGCGCCAGCAGCTATGGACAGGGTGAAAAACTGTTTTTT. This codes for CASSYGQGEKLFF. Looking up the rest from reference TRBV5-1 and TRBJ1-4 gives the full variable domain: KAGVTQTPRYLIKTRGQQVTLSCSPISGHRSVSWYQQTPGQGLQFLFEYFSETQRNKGNFPGRFSGRQFSNSRSEMNVSTLELGDSALYLCASSYGQGEKLFFGSGTQLSVL.

The chain combines TRBV5-1 with TRBJ1-4; 7 nucleotides match TRBD1. Germline CDR1 reads SGHRS; CDR2 reads YFSETQ. V shed 3 bases, J shed 5 bases, and the junction held 1 base outside the gene matches. The CDR3 has 13 amino acids. The CDR3 loop reads CASSSDRNEKLFF. CDR3 DNA sequence: TGCGCCAGCAGCTCGGACAGGAATGAAAAACTGTTTTTT.

This chain connects TRBV21-1 to TRBJ1-2; the D call of TRBD1 is as the table states it, not checked on the DNA. TRBV21-1 represents a pseudogene. The CDR3 runs 19 residues. The CDR3 coding sequence is TGTGCCAGCAGCGAAAAGGCCGGGACAGGGAGGTGTTTGGGCTATGGCTACACCTTC. Amino acid sequence: CASSEKAGTGRCLGYGYTF.

This clone was counted once. In nucleotides, the CDR3 is TGTGCCAGCAGTTACCCCCAAGGGACACCCCGATGCAATCAGCCCCAGCATTTT. This sequence encodes CASSYPQGTPRCNQPQHF. The chain employs TRBV6-7 and TRBJ1-5, with D maybe TRBD1 (6 bases). TRBV6-7 falls under the ORF class, with uncertain function. Deletions cut 2 bases from V and 2 bases from J, with 19 bases between. The CDR3 has 18 residues.

This chain joins TRBV1 and TRBJ2-5; no DNA check was done on the table's D call, TRBD2. TRBV1 is a known pseudogene. There are 16 residues in the CDR3. The CDR3 region is CTSSQATSASGETQYF. For the CDR3, the DNA is TGCACCAGCAGCCAAGCGACTAGCGCTTCGGGAGAGACCCAGTACTTC.

The V and J genes are TRBV30 and TRBJ2-7; 10 bases map to TRBD1. The V gene's germline CDR1 is GTSNPN and CDR2 SVGIG (reference sequence). The ends lost 7 bases at V and 4 bases at J; junction bases unmatched: 7. This CDR3 has 13 amino acids. The CDR3 here is CAYLWDRGYEQYF. The CDR3 DNA follows: TGTGCCTACCTATGGGACAGGGGTTACGAGCAGTACTTC.

This chain links TRBV7-9 with TRBJ1-1; a possible D gene is TRBD1 (6 bases). Deletions cut 0 bases from V and 0 bases from J, with 8 bases between. CDR3 length: 15 residues. Germline lookup yields CDR1 SEHNR and CDR2 FQNEAQ (reference sequence). Written as DNA, the CDR3 is TGTGCCAGCAGCTTAGCGGGACAACTGAACACTGAAGCTTTCTTT. The encoded protein is CASSLAGQLNTEAFF.

The chain is built from TRBV18 and TRBJ2-7, with D maybe TRBD2 (6 bases). The V gene's germline CDR1 is KGHSH and CDR2 LQKENI. Deletions cut 2 bases from V and 4 bases from J, with 9 bases between. This CDR3 has 13 amino acids. The CDR3 sequence is CASSPSEGYEQYF. CDR3 DNA: TGTGCCAGCTCACCATCGGAGGGGTACGAGCAGTACTTC.

The V gene is TRBV30, the J gene TRBJ2-7, with TRBD2 as a possible D gene (5 bases). CDR3 length: 10 amino acids. Germline V gene lookup returns CDR1 GTSNPN and CDR2 SVGIG (reference sequence). Trimming stripped 2 bases from V and 7 bases from J, with 6 bases between. The chain's CDR3 is CAWSRGEQYF. CDR3 DNA sequence: TGTGCCTGGAGTCGGGGTGAGCAGTACTTC.

The rearrangement links TRBV5-1 to TRBJ2-1; D not certain. This CDR3 is built from 13 residues. CDR1 is SGHRS, CDR2 YFSETQ, per germline. V was clipped by 3 bases and J by 4 bases, with 8 bases between them. The CDR3: CASSSGLYNEQFF. Here the CDR3 DNA reads TGCGCCAGCAGCTCCGGTCTTTACAATGAGCAGTTCTTC.